The 10 T cell receptor beta chains reported below all come from one sample, sequenced in a study of T cells in localized non-small cell lung cancer. TCRdb's copy holds only in-frame clones and misses some; the assay was immunoSEQ multiplex PCR. The repertoire has under 30,000 clones, about 88% of them found once; the top ten carry about a tenth. This material consisted of peripheral blood, taken before any cancer treatment. The receptors here all came from a woman aged 35 to 70 with stage I lung adenocarcinoma.

The V call is TRBV6-5, the J call TRBJ2-6; weak D call: TRBD1 (6 bases). This CDR3 has 15 amino acids. Germline CDR1 MNHEY, CDR2 SVGAGI. V lost 4 bases, J lost 1 base, and 8 bases lay in between. The DNA of the CDR3 is TGTGCCAGCAGTTTAGACAGGTCTGGGGCCAACGTCCTGACTTTC. Protein: CASSLDRSGANVLTF.

Here the CDR3 reads CAWTRESYGYTF. The CDR3 nucleotides read TGTGCCTGGACCAGGGAGTCCTATGGCTACACCTTC. The V call is TRBV30, the J call TRBJ1-2; possibly TRBD1 for D (5 bases). The CDR3 has 12 residues. Germline CDR1 and CDR2: GTSNPN and SVGIG (reference sequence). V lost 4 bases and J lost 4, with 10 bases in between.

CDR3 sequence: CAISDRTDTQYF. CDR3 DNA: TGTGCCATCAGTGACAGGACAGATACGCAGTATTTT. The rearrangement uses TRBV10-3 and TRBJ2-3; D is ambiguous. Trimming took 3 bases from V and 3 from J, leaving 4 bases between them. The germline gives CDR1 ENHRY, CDR2 SYGVKD. The CDR3 totals 12 residues.

The chain employs TRBV5-4 and TRBJ1-4; D is undetermined. V was shortened by 0 bases and J by 7 bases, with 13 bases between the two germline ends. Germline loops: CDR1 SGHNT, CDR2 YYREEE (reference sequence). The CDR3 sequence is 15 residues long. CDR3 sequence (DNA): TGTGCCAGCAGCTTGGGTGGCTCCGGTAGTGAAAAACTGTTTTTT. Its protein is CASSLGGSGSEKLFF.

The V and J genes are TRBV19 and TRBJ1-5; 8 positions match TRBD1. V trimming: 5 bases; J trimming: 3 bases; junction bases outside the gene matches: 6. The CDR3 runs 15 residues. The germline CDR1 and CDR2 sequences are LNHDA and SQIVND (reference sequence). CDR3 DNA sequence: TGTGCCAGTAGTTCCGGACAGGGTTTCAATCAGCCCCAGCATTTT. Translating it yields CASSSGQGFNQPQHF.

In this sample, this clone turned up a few times. The chain is built from TRBV9 and TRBJ2-2; D is unresolved. The V end lost 0 bases, the J end lost 8 bases, and 11 bases lay between the germline ends. From germline, CDR1 is SGDLS and CDR2 YYNGEE. The CDR3 extends over 14 amino acids. The CDR3 protein is CASSVDPNGGELFF. CDR3 DNA sequence: TGTGCCAGCAGCGTAGATCCGAACGGGGGGGAGCTGTTTTTT. The full variable domain, in which reference TRBV9 and TRBJ2-2 provide the parts outside the CDR3, is DSGVTQTPKHLITATGQRVTLRCSPRSGDLSVYWYQQSLDQGLQFLIQYYNGEERAKGNILERFSAQQFPDLHSELNLSSLELGDSALYFCASSVDPNGGELFFGEGSRLTVL.

The chain has TRBV9 and TRBJ2-3; 7 nucleotides match TRBD2. The CDR3 extends over 15 amino acids. Germline V CDR1 and CDR2: SGDLS, YYNGEE. J gave up 2 bases and V 2 bases, and 5 bases lay outside the gene matches. CDR3: CASSVSSGVTDTQYF. The CDR3 region has the DNA TGTGCCAGCAGCGTGTCCAGCGGGGTCACAGATACGCAGTATTTT.

The rearrangement joins TRBV7-2 to TRBJ2-7; tentatively, D is TRBD2 (7 bases). CDR1 is SGHTA and CDR2 is FQGNSA in the germline V gene. Trimming removed 0 bases from V and 3 bases from J, with 18 bases in between. The CDR3 has 17 amino acids. The CDR3 is CASSLAGGGSQVYEQYF. DNA of the CDR3: TGTGCCAGCAGCTTAGCTGGGGGGGGCAGCCAGGTCTACGAGCAGTACTTC.

The chain links TRBV6-5 to TRBJ1-2, with D tentatively TRBD1 (5 bases). The CDR3 runs 13 residues. The V gene's germline CDR1 is MNHEY and CDR2 SVGAGI. Trimming removed 7 bases at V and 2 bases at J, with 11 bases between. CDR3 sequence (DNA): TGTGCCAGCACGCAGGGCTACAACTATGGCTACACCTTC. Translating it yields CASTQGYNYGYTF.

The chain uses TRBV28 and TRBJ1-1; no definite D call. V was trimmed by 5 bases and J by 0 bases, leaving 10 bases between them. Germline CDR1 and CDR2: MDHEN and SYDVKM. This CDR3 spans 14 amino acids. CDR3 nucleotides: TGTGCCAGCAGTACTTCCGCAGTGAACACTGAAGCTTTCTTT. This gives the protein CASSTSAVNTEAFF.